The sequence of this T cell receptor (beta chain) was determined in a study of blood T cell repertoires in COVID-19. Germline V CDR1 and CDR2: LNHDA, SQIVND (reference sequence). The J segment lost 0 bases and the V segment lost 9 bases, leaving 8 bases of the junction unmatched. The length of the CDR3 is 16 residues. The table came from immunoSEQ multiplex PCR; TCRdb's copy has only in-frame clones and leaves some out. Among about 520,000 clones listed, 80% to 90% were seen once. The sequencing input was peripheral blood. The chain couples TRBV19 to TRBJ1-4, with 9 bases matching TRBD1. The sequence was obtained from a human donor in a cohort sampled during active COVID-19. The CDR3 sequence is CASHGQGPATNEKLFF. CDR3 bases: TGTGCCAGCCACGGACAGGGGCCTGCAACTAATGAAAAACTGTTTTTT.